What follows are 5 T cell receptor beta chains derived from one specimen sequenced in a study of T cells in narcolepsy. Repertoires were generated with immunoSEQ multiplex PCR, while TCRdb's copy carries only in-frame clones and drops some. The sample lists 35,000 to 40,000 clones, around 85% seen once, with under 2% in the top ten. Sequencing was done on a sample of CD45RA- memory CD4+ T cells from PBMCs. The receptors originated from a human donor with narcolepsy.

V usage is TRBV2 and J usage is TRBJ2-5; the D gene is possibly TRBD2 (6 bases). This CDR3 contains 12 residues. V was clipped by 1 base and J by 13 bases, with 13 bases between them. Germline V CDR1 and CDR2: SNHLY, FYNNEI. As DNA, the CDR3 is TGTGCCAGCAGTGAAGTTCTAGCGCCGCCGTACTTC. Translation: CASSEVLAPPYF.

The chain joins TRBV9 to TRBJ2-5, with TRBD2 identical over 10 bases. The DNA end favors TRBJ2-7, so the J call may be wrong. This CDR3 comprises 16 residues. The germline CDR1 and CDR2 sequences are SGDLS and YYNGEE. CDR3 sequence reads: CASSGGASGGLYEQYF. CDR3 in DNA: TGTGCCAGCAGCGGCGGGGCTAGCGGGGGTCTCTACGAGCAGTACTTC.

The gene calls are TRBV7-8 and TRBJ2-5, with D possibly being TRBD2 (7 bases). The CDR3 sequence is 15 residues long. V was shortened by 2 bases and J by 5 bases, with 15 bases between the two germline ends. Looked up from germline, CDR1 is SGHVS and CDR2 is FQNEAQ. As DNA, the CDR3 is TGTGCCAGCAGCTTAATGGCGGGGGCTGGGGAGACCCAGTACTTC. Translation: CASSLMAGAGETQYF.

V and J are TRBV5-6 and TRBJ2-7; TRBD1 is a possible D gene (6 bases). V lost 3 bases and J 7 bases, leaving 14 bases between the germline ends. The length of the CDR3 is 13 residues. Germline assignment: CDR1 SGHDT and CDR2 YYEEEE. The CDR3 is CASSWGTSGEQYF. The CDR3 nucleotides read TGTGCCAGCAGCTGGGGGACATCGGGGGAGCAGTACTTC.

The rearrangement joins TRBV19 to TRBJ1-6; a possible D gene is TRBD1 (5 bases). The V gene's germline CDR1 is LNHDA and CDR2 SQIVND (reference sequence). The length of the CDR3 is 14 residues. V lost 4 bases and J 10 bases, leaving 14 bases between the germline ends. The CDR3 DNA is TGTGCCAGTAGTACAGGGTCGTCTCGGTCACCCCTCCACTTT. Protein sequence: CASSTGSSRSPLHF.